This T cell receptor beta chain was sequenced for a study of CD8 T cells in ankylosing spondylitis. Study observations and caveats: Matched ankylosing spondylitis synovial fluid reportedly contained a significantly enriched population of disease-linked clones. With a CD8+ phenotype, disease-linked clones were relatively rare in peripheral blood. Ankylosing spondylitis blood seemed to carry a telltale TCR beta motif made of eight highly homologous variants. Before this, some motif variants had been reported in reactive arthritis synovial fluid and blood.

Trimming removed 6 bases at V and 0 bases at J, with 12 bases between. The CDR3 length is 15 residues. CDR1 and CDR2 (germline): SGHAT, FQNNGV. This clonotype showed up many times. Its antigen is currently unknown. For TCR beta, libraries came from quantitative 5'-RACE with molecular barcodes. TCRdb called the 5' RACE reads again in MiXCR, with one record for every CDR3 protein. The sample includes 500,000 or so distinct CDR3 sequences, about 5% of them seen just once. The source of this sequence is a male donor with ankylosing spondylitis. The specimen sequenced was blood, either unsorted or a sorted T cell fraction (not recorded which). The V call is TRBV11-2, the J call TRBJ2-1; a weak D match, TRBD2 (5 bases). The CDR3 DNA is TGTGCCAGCAGGCAACTAGACCCCTCCTACAATGAGCAGTTCTTC. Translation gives CASRQLDPSYNEQFF.